This T cell receptor (beta chain) was obtained from a study of identical twins. This clonotype was counted between two and nine times. Antigen unknown. This CDR3 contains 15 residues. Germline-derived CDR1 and CDR2 are SGHVS and FQNEAQ. Trimming removed 4 bases at V and 5 bases at J, with 12 bases between. Points from the study as a whole: Modeled out-of-frame TCR alpha sharing in monozygotic twins fell below observed levels.

All donors were healthy, and all were Caucasian. A universal primer site was created by template switching, with the cDNA bearing unique molecular identifiers. TCRdb passed the 5' RACE reads through MiXCR, listing each CDR3 protein once. The top ten clones hold around 0.98% of a sample with 500,000 or so distinct CDR3 sequences, approximately 14% of them seen once. These data also featured in a second study, about yellow fever vaccine responses in identical twins.

The TCR was taken from a woman aged 18-29 years in good health. The sample consisted of CD4+ T cells sorted from blood. The rearrangement joins TRBV7-8 to TRBJ1-6; tentatively, D is TRBD1 (5 bases). CDR3 residues: CASSYGQINNSPLHF. DNA for the CDR3: TGTGCCAGCAGCTACGGACAAATCAATAATTCACCCCTCCACTTT.